The 20 T cell receptor beta chains reported below all come from one sample, sequenced in a study of T cells after yellow fever vaccination. One entry per CDR3 protein, called by TCRdb with MiXCR from the 5' RACE reads. The sample records 250,000 to 400,000 distinct CDR3 sequences, roughly 4.3% being singletons. The specimen comprised PBMCs, sampled 5 days after the yellow fever booster vaccination. These receptors were taken from a man in his late teens or twenties who received the YFV17D yellow fever vaccine.

V usage is TRBV6-1 and J usage is TRBJ2-3; D remains unclear. Deletions cut 8 bases from V and 2 bases from J, with 5 bases between. The CDR3 is 11 amino acids. The germline CDR1 and CDR2 sequences are MNHNS and SASEGT. CDR3 DNA sequence: TGTGCCAGCTTTCCCACAGATACGCAGTATTTT. Its protein product is CASFPTDTQYF.

This clonotype has only a few counts. The chain joins TRBV7-9 to TRBJ2-7; D unresolved. V gave up 4 bases and J gave up 4 bases, with 11 bases separating them. Per the germline V gene, CDR1 is SEHNR and CDR2 is FQNEAQ (reference sequence). The CDR3 has 13 amino acids. In DNA form, the CDR3 reads TGTGCCAGCAGCTCCCCTTACCCATACGAGCAGTACTTC. Its protein product is CASSSPYPYEQYF. Looking up the rest from reference TRBV7-9 and TRBJ2-7 gives the full variable domain: DTGVSQNPRHKITKRGQNVTFRCDPISEHNRLYWYRQTLGQGPEFLTYFQNEAQLEKSRLLSDRFSAERPKGSFSTLEIQRTEQGDSAMYLCASSSPYPYEQYFGPGTRLTVT.

This sequence joins TRBV7-2 and TRBJ2-1, with 8 positions matching TRBD2. The CDR3 is 16 amino acids. J gave up 3 bases and V 1 base, and 5 bases lay outside the gene matches. Germline V gene lookup returns CDR1 SGHTA and CDR2 FQGNSA. This CDR3 is CASSLVAGGHYNEQFF. The DNA of the CDR3 is TGTGCCAGCAGCTTAGTTGCGGGGGGCCACTACAATGAGCAGTTCTTC.

This clonotype was observed a handful of times. This chain links TRBV5-5 with TRBJ1-1; D call uncertain. With 0 bases removed from V and 4 bases from J, the gap between germline ends came to 10 bases. The V gene's germline CDR1 is SGHKS and CDR2 YYEKEE (reference sequence). This CDR3 has 14 amino acids. For the CDR3, the DNA is TGTGCCAGCAGCTTGGGCAGGTCGGTCACTGAAGCTTTCTTT. It is translated as CASSLGRSVTEAFF.

The chain couples TRBV6-2 or TRBV6-3 to TRBJ2-5; D is possibly TRBD2 (5 bases). This CDR3 comprises 16 residues. Trimming took 0 bases from V and 5 from J, leaving 16 bases between them. Germline loops: CDR1 MNHEY, CDR2 SVGEGT. The CDR3 loop reads CASSYSKWEPRETQYF. The CDR3 DNA is TGTGCCAGCAGTTACTCGAAGTGGGAGCCTCGGGAGACCCAGTACTTC.

Many counts were recorded for this clonotype. The chain has TRBV3-1 and TRBJ1-3; no clear D gene. Germline assignment: CDR1 LGHDT and CDR2 YNNKEL (reference sequence). The CDR3 spans 14 residues. The V and J ends lost 6 bases and 3 bases respectively, with 12 bases between them. This CDR3 is CASSRPGSGNTIYF. In DNA, the CDR3 is TGTGCCAGCAGTCGCCCCGGAAGTGGAAACACCATATATTTT.

This clonotype was seen repeatedly, ten times or more. The chain links TRBV25-1 to TRBJ2-5; no reliable D call. V gave up 2 bases and J gave up 2 bases, with 9 bases separating them. The CDR3 length is 14 residues. Germline-derived CDR1 and CDR2 are MGHDK and SYGVNS. For the CDR3, the DNA is TGTGCCAGCAGTGAAAAAACAATGCAAGAGACCCAGTACTTC. Protein: CASSEKTMQETQYF.

In its sample, this clonotype was seen a few times. The chain has TRBV20-1 and TRBJ2-3; 7 bases fit TRBD1. The CDR3 runs 14 residues. The J segment lost 6 bases and the V segment lost 5 bases, leaving 11 bases of the junction unmatched. Germline V gene lookup returns CDR1 DFQATT and CDR2 SNEGSKA (reference sequence). CDR3 residues: CSADPNRRGDTQYF. The CDR3 region has the DNA TGCAGTGCTGATCCGAATCGCAGGGGGGATACGCAGTATTTT.

In its sample, this clonotype was seen a few times. The chain carries TRBV4-1 and TRBJ2-2; D is undetermined. The CDR3 consists of 11 residues. Between the trimmed V and J ends, which lost 6 bases and 4 bases, there was a span of 3 bases. Germline V CDR1 and CDR2: MGHRA, YSYEKL. CDR3 in amino acids: CASRTTGELFF. DNA of the CDR3: TGCGCCAGCAGAACCACCGGGGAGCTGTTTTTT.

The table lists this clonotype with many counts. This chain connects TRBV18 to TRBJ2-3; D may be TRBD1 (5 bases). This CDR3 comprises 16 residues. Germline V CDR1 and CDR2: KGHSH, LQKENI. Between the trimmed V and J ends, which lost 2 bases and 4 bases, there was a span of 16 bases. CDR3 DNA sequence: TGTGCCAGCTCACCATGGGGCGACCCAGTGGCAGATACGCAGTATTTT. Amino acids: CASSPWGDPVADTQYF.

This clonotype was counted only a few times. This sequence joins TRBV9 and TRBJ2-1, with 8 bases lining up with TRBD2. Looked up from germline, CDR1 is SGDLS and CDR2 is YYNGEE. CDR3 size: 13 residues. With V trimmed by 7 bases and J by 6 bases, 6 bases remained unmatched. The CDR3 coding sequence is TGTGCCAGCGCGGGACTAGTTGGCAATGAGCAGTTCTTC. It specifies CASAGLVGNEQFF. Full variable domain (missing parts from reference TRBV9 and TRBJ2-1): DSGVTQTPKHLITATGQRVTLRCSPRSGDLSVYWYQQSLDQGLQFLIQYYNGEERAKGNILERFSAQQFPDLHSELNLSSLELGDSALYFCASAGLVGNEQFFGPGTRLTVL.

This clonotype was counted only a few times. The gene calls are TRBV20-1 and TRBJ2-1, with TRBD2 matching over 12 bases. The germline CDR1 and CDR2 sequences are DFQATT and SNEGSKA (reference sequence). CDR3 length: 14 residues. J lost 6 bases, V lost 5 bases, and 5 bases had no gene match. CDR3 protein: CSAETSGGTNEQFF. In DNA form, the CDR3 reads TGCAGTGCTGAAACTAGCGGGGGGACCAATGAGCAGTTCTTC.

The rearrangement links TRBV12-3 or TRBV12-4 to TRBJ2-2, with D possibly TRBD2 on 6 matching bases. Trimming took 3 bases from V and 3 from J, leaving 11 bases between them. The CDR3 contains 15 residues. CDR3 in amino acids: CASSLGRFDTGELFF. The CDR3 nucleotides are TGTGCCAGCAGTTTGGGGAGGTTTGACACCGGGGAGCTGTTTTTT.

This clonotype was found a few times. The chain links TRBV20-1 to TRBJ1-5; D remains ambiguous. Trimming took 7 bases from V and 1 from J, leaving 20 bases between them. The V gene's germline CDR1 is DFQATT and CDR2 SNEGSKA (reference sequence). The CDR3 is made up of 16 amino acids. In nucleotides, the CDR3 is TGCAGTGTTATTCATGCCGGCGGGCCGAGCAATCAGCCCCAGCATTTT. Translating gives CSVIHAGGPSNQPQHF.

This clonotype has at least ten counts. This rearrangement joins TRBV7-2 to TRBJ2-2; 8 bases are a match to TRBD2. This CDR3 is built from 17 residues. V shed 5 bases and J 7 bases; nucleotides not matched to a gene: 15. Per germline, CDR1 SGHTA and CDR2 FQGNSA. The CDR3 DNA reads TGTGCCAGCAGCCCCAACTCTCACGGGGGGGCAGGCGGGGAGCTGTTTTTT. This gives the protein CASSPNSHGGAGGELFF.

This clonotype turned up a few times. The chain joins TRBV20-1 to TRBJ1-2; the D is unclear. CDR1 is DFQATT, CDR2 SNEGSKA, per germline (reference sequence). With 3 bases removed from V and 7 bases from J, the gap between germline ends came to 21 bases. The CDR3 has 15 residues. Here the CDR3 reads CSASSLDGYQGGYTF. CDR3 bases: TGCAGTGCTAGTTCCCTCGACGGGTACCAAGGTGGCTACACCTTC.

V and J are TRBV2 and TRBJ2-1; 16 nucleotides align to TRBD2. Germline V gives CDR1 SNHLY, CDR2 FYNNEI. With 9 bases clipped from V and 8 bases from J, the junction kept 10 bases outside the gene matches. The CDR3 length is 16 residues. The CDR3 loop is CASYATGTSGGDEQFF. The CDR3 DNA sequence: TGTGCCAGTTACGCCACCGGGACTAGCGGGGGGGATGAGCAGTTCTTC.

This chain uses TRBV7-2 with TRBJ2-3; 7 bases agree with TRBD1. V lost 6 bases, J lost 1 base, and 1 base stayed unmatched. This CDR3 spans 13 amino acids. Germline lookup yields CDR1 SGHTA and CDR2 FQGNSA. CDR3 protein: CASRGQGTDTQYF. CDR3 coding DNA: TGTGCCAGCAGAGGACAGGGCACAGATACGCAGTATTTT.

Only a few counts were recorded for this clonotype. This rearrangement joins TRBV2 to TRBJ2-6; the match to TRBD1 covers 11 bases. With V trimmed by 7 bases and J by 3 bases, 11 bases remained unmatched. CDR3 size: 18 residues. In germline, CDR1 is SNHLY, CDR2 FYNNEI. CDR3 bases: TGTGCCAGCATCCTTGGAGGACAGGGGGCTGGTGGGGCCAACGTCCTGACTTTC. Translation gives CASILGGQGAGGANVLTF.

The sample holds a few counts of this clonotype. J is TRBJ1-2 and V is TRBV13, with D maybe TRBD1 (6 bases). Trimming pared 3 bases from V and 6 bases from J, leaving 11 bases between. The CDR3 is 13 residues long. The germline gives CDR1 PRHDT, CDR2 FYEKMQ (reference sequence). Written as DNA, the CDR3 is TGTGCCAGCAGCTTTCCCCCAGGGGATGGCTACACCTTC. This gives the protein CASSFPPGDGYTF.